What follows is one T cell receptor (beta chain) and its context. In its sample, this clonotype was seen a few times. Its antigen remains undetermined. No base-level quality is on record; no much larger clone is a single base apart. This specimen's treatment or condition label, interpreted: live attenuated yellow fever vaccine strain. At each blood-draw timepoint, two biological replicates of bulk PBMCs were collected. A standard Ficoll-Paque protocol was used to isolate PBMCs from peripheral blood. TriZol was used to extract RNA from bulk PBMCs, CD4 and CD8 fractions, and dextramer-positive and dextramer-negative fractions. V is shortened by 2 bases, J by 0 bases, and the region joining them spans 12 bases. The germline V gene specifies SGHRS as CDR1 and YFSETQ as CDR2. The CDR3 sequence holds 15 residues, the cysteine and phenylalanine included. Left in the record is the CDR3 DNA by itself, 45 bases read in frame from the first base.

TCR cDNA was synthesized by 5'RACE template switching, which introduced a universal primer site and unique molecular identifiers. cDNA synthesis was primed from both the TCR alpha and TCR beta constant segments. Two PCR steps were used to amplify libraries, with sample barcodes and sequencing adapters being added in the second step. Sequencing of libraries was performed on Illumina HiSeq 2500 (2x100 bp) or NovaSeq (2x150 bp). The source study handled its data this way. MIGEC was used to demultiplex reads and collapse the reads into UMI consensus sequences, and MiXCR was used for V(D)J alignment. Using edgeR on replicate PBMC samples, clonotypes were called vaccine-responding if FDR was below 0.01 and the log2 fold change was above 5 up to day 15. Bulk clonotypes were assigned CD4 or CD8 identity according to which sequenced CD4 or CD8 repertoire held them at higher abundance. The raw public reads went through TCRdb reprocessing: fastp at Q25, MiXCR clone calling, in-frame beta chains kept. Rows are combined by CDR3 protein, so each entry shows the most common genes and DNA. Here the V and J calls rest on TCRdb's processing, not on the authors' analysis. The sample table lists around 590,000 distinct CDR3 sequences, approximately 13% of them with a count of one. The ten top clones hold just under 15% of the sample.

These data are taken from a study of T cells after yellow fever vaccination (dated by TCRdb to the late 2010s). Regarding the study in general: The SMART-Seq v4 Ultra Low Input RNA kit was used to prepare libraries from fractions with low cell numbers. To follow T-cell clones before and after both primary and booster YFV17D yellow fever vaccination, bulk TCR alpha and beta repertoires underwent longitudinal sequencing. Two healthy male donors, one aged 18 to 30 and one aged 30 to 40 years, made up the cohort. Bulk PBMC replicates and cell subsets were isolated from blood drawn at multiple timepoints before and after both primary and secondary immunization.

The study at large found these results: The secondary T-cell response was weaker than the primary response but faster, peaking on day 5 instead of day 15. A small share of clonotypes occurred in both CD4 and CD8 compartments, likely arising from convergent recombination. Computational filtering was required because FACS-sorted repertoires could contain abundant contaminating clonotypes from the bulk population. After the booster, most of the clones that had expanded following primary vaccination were detected again (approximately 95% of CD4 and 80% to 90% of CD8), which suggests that memory was broadly maintained. Because only a couple of donors were included in the study, the extent to which the findings can be generalized is limited.

The receptor was isolated from a man aged 25 to 45 who received the YFV17D yellow fever vaccine. The sample here was PBMCs, taken on the day of the yellow fever booster vaccination. The chain uses TRBV5-1 and TRBJ2-7; the D region is possibly TRBD1 or TRBD2, each matching across 6 bases. The CDR3 reads as follows: CASSFGRGLSYEQYF. DNA sequence: TGCGCCAGCAGCTTCGGCAGGGGACTCTCCTACGAGCAGTACTTC.